This entry concerns a single T cell receptor (beta chain). Its antigen is still unknown. This sample is part of a study of T cell responses to AZD1222 COVID-19 vaccine. Study overall: Pooling was applied to second doses at about 4 or about 12 weeks. The study, taken as a whole, reports: Sampling that yielded the repertoires occurred only after the peak T cell response. Spike-specific TCRs gained breadth and depth after people received two AZD1222 doses.

The V end lost 4 bases, the J end lost 7 bases, and 16 bases lay between the germline ends. Per germline, CDR1 SEHNR and CDR2 FQNEAQ (reference sequence). CDR3 length equals 14 residues. The data were produced by immunoSEQ multiplex PCR, yet TCRdb's version contains in-frame clones alone and is incomplete. The sample consists of 150,000 or so clones, 90% to 95% of them appearing once. The input for sequencing was peripheral blood, taken on day 0 of AZD1222 vaccination. The J gene is TRBJ1-1, the V gene TRBV7-9; TRBD1 might be the D (5 bases). The sequence came from an adult in good health. The CDR3 DNA is TGTGCCAGCAGCTCCTCAGGCAGGGATAATGAAGCTTTCTTT. Protein product: CASSSSGRDNEAFF.